This T cell receptor (beta chain) was recovered during a study of OX40 agonist ivuxolimab in advanced cancers. Germline lookup yields CDR1 KGHSH and CDR2 LQKENI. The V gene end was trimmed by 4 bases and the J gene end by 7 bases; junction bases not matched to a gene: 9. The CDR3 spans 14 residues. A single count supports this clone. Repertoires were generated with immunoSEQ multiplex PCR, while TCRdb's copy carries only in-frame clones and drops some. The table lists 65,000 to 80,000 clones, more than 90% of them singletons. The V and J genes are TRBV18 and TRBJ2-7, with 8 bases fitting TRBD1. This specimen was CD4+ or CD8+ T cells sorted from blood, taken in a trial of the OX40 agonist ivuxolimab. The receptor was isolated from an adult with an advanced solid tumor such as melanoma, head and neck, liver or kidney cancer. The CDR3 DNA reads as TGTGCCAGCTCACAACCGGGACAGGAGTTGGAGCAGTACTTC. Its protein product is CASSQPGQELEQYF.